This T cell receptor beta chain was captured in a study of CD8 T cells in Susac syndrome. The RNA, roughly 0.5 to 1 ug, was put through reverse transcription using random hexamers. Via MiXCR, TCRdb re-called the immunoSEQ multiplex PCR reads, giving one row per CDR3 protein. The sample consists of some 450,000 distinct CDR3 sequences, about 85% of them appearing once. The multiple sclerosis control group was made up of treatment-naive patients with stable or active relapsing-remitting disease. Looked up from germline, CDR1 is MNHEY and CDR2 is SMNVEV (reference sequence). The CDR3 is 12 residues long. With V trimmed by 8 bases and J by 7 bases, 3 bases remained unmatched.

This clonotype originated in a human donor with multiple sclerosis. The genes are TRBV27 and TRBJ2-2; 8 bases fit TRBD1. The sequenced material came from CD8+ T cells from PBMCs. The CDR3 coding sequence is TGTGCCAGCCAGGGGGCAAACGGGGAGCTGTTTTTT. Its protein product is CASQGANGELFF.